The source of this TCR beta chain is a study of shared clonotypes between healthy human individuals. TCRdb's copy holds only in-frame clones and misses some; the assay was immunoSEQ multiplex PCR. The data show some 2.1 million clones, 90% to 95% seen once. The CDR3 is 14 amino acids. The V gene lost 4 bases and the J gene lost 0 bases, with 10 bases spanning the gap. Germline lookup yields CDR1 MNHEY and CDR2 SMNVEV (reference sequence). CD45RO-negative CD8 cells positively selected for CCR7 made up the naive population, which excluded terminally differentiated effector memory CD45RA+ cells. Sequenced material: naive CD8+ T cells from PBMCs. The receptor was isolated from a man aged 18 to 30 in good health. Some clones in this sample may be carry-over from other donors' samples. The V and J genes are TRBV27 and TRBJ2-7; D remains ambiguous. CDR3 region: CASSWTADSYEQYF. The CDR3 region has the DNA TGTGCCAGCAGTTGGACCGCCGACTCCTACGAGCAGTACTTC.